Here is one T cell receptor (beta chain) with its context. What it binds is not known. The data originate from a study of cytomegalovirus exposure and HLA in healthy donors. General observations from the study: Later on, a genetic analysis was performed. It linked a missense variant in DCLRE1C with V- and J-gene trimming of TCR beta. Later analysis showed TCR association rates varying by HLA locus, highest for DRB1 and lowest for HLA-C.

Germline V CDR1 and CDR2: SGHRS, YFSETQ. The CDR3 has 15 amino acids. Trimming removed 4 bases at V and 3 bases at J, with 14 bases between. Healthy bone marrow donors made up the donor group. PCR employed 60 Vbeta and 13 Jbeta primers. Data came from immunoSEQ multiplex PCR; TCRdb stores just in-frame clones and leaves some out. The sample lists approximately 110,000 clones; 77% were seen once. The J gene is TRBJ2-1, the V gene TRBV5-1, with a possible D match to TRBD2 (6 bases). Sequencing input: PBMCs. This receptor was taken from a middle-aged woman in good health and CMV-seropositive. CDR3 sequence reads: CASSPRSGIYNEQFF. The DNA for the CDR3 is TGCGCCAGCAGCCCGCGTAGCGGAATCTACAATGAGCAGTTCTTC.